This T cell receptor (beta chain) emerged from a study of PD-1 blockade in classical Hodgkin lymphoma. Study at large: Every 2 weeks, patients had 3 mg/kg nivolumab intravenously.

After autologous stem cell transplantation all patients relapsed, and prior brentuximab vedotin exposure differed between cohorts. The protocol was immunoSEQ multiplex PCR, while the TCRdb copy is restricted to in-frame clones and leaves out a portion. The table shows around 10,000 clones, with about 80% occurring only once. The germline V gene encodes CDR1 SQVTM and CDR2 ANQGSEA. The CDR3 runs to 13 residues. The V end was cut by 7 bases, the J end by 1 base, with 13 bases between. This TCR derives from a human donor with classical Hodgkin lymphoma. The sequencing here drew on peripheral blood mononuclear cells (PBMCs), taken before the second cycle of nivolumab. This chain connects TRBV29-1 to TRBJ1-1, with D perhaps TRBD1 (6 bases). The CDR3 sequence: CSADRGANTEAFF. The DNA for the CDR3 is TGCAGCGCTGACCGGGGGGCGAACACTGAAGCTTTCTTT.